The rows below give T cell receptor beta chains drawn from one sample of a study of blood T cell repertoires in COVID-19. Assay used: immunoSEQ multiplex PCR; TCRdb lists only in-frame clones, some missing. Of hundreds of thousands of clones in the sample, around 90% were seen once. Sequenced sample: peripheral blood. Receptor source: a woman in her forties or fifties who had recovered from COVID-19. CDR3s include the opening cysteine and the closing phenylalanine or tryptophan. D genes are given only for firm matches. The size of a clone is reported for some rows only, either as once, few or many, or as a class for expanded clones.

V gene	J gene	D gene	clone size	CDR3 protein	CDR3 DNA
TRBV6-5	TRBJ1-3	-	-	CASRRRTGNTIYF	TGTGCCAGCAGGAGGAGGACTGGAAACACCATATATTTT
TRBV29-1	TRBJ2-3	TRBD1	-	CSVLPGQSMDTQYF	TGCAGCGTCTTACCGGGACAGAGCATGGATACGCAGTATTTT
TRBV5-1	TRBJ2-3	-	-	CASSPGIVVDTDTQYF	TGCGCCAGCAGCCCGGGGATCGTGGTTGATACAGATACGCAGTATTTT
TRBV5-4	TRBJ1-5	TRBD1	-	CASSKDRGFNQPQHF	TGTGCCAGCAGCAAGGACAGGGGCTTCAATCAGCCCCAGCATTTT
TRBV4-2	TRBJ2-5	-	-	CASSLGREQETQYF	TGTGCCAGCAGCCTCGGCAGGGAACAAGAGACCCAGTACTTC
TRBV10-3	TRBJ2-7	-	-	CAISGQIYEQYF	TGTGCCATCAGTGGACAGATCTACGAGCAGTACTTC
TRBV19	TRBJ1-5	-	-	CASSIPRVQPQHF	TGTGCCAGTAGTATACCGAGGGTTCAGCCCCAGCATTTT
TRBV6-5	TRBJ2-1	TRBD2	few	CASRRGLAGANEQFF	TGTGCCAGCAGGAGGGGACTAGCGGGAGCCAATGAGCAGTTCTTC
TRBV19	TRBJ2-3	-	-	CASSSGSPVADTQYF	TGTGCCAGTAGTTCAGGGTCCCCAGTCGCAGATACGCAGTATTTT
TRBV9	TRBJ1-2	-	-	CASSPRPRTDYGYTF	TGTGCCAGCAGCCCTCGACCCAGGACAGACTATGGCTACACCTTC
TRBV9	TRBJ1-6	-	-	CASSLEGSAQGTLHF	TGTGCCAGCAGCCTCGAGGGTTCCGCCCAAGGCACCCTCCACTTT
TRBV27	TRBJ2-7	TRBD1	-	CASSTRTGLEQYF	TGTGCCAGCAGTACCCGGACAGGTCTCGAGCAGTACTTC
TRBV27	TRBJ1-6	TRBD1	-	CAPDRGNSPLHF	TGTGCGCCGGACAGGGGTAATTCACCCCTCCACTTT
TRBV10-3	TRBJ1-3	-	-	CAISKRDTGNTIYF	TGTGCCATCAGCAAACGGGACACTGGAAACACCATATATTTT
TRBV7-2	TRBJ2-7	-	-	CASSLAGPISEQYF	TGTGCCAGCAGCTTAGCGGGGCCGATCTCCGAGCAGTACTTC
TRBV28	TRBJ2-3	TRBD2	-	CASSLWSSGIPDTQYF	TGTGCCAGCAGTTTATGGTCTAGCGGGATACCAGATACGCAGTATTTT
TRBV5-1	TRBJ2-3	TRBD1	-	CASRGTGGQTDTQYF	TGCGCCAGCAGAGGGACAGGGGGACAAACAGATACGCAGTATTTT
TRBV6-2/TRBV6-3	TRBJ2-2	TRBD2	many	CASSRTSGGPNTGELFF	TGTGCCAGCAGCCGGACTAGCGGGGGCCCGAACACCGGGGAGCTGTTTTTT
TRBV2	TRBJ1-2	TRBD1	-	CASSEMTGFGAYGYTF	TGTGCCAGCAGTGAAATGACAGGGTTTGGAGCCTATGGCTACACCTTC
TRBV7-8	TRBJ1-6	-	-	CASRSSKEKPNNSPLHF	TGTGCCAGCAGATCTTCAAAGGAGAAACCCAATAATTCACCCCTCCACTTT
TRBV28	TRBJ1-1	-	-	CASSSPLGPGTREAFF	TGTGCCAGCAGTTCCCCCCTAGGACCGGGAACAAGGGAAGCTTTCTTT
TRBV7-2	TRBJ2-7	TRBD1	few	CASSFRDRGREQYF	TGTGCCAGCAGTTTCCGGGACAGGGGGCGGGAGCAGTACTTC
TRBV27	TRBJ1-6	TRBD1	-	CASRDRYSPLHF	TGTGCCAGTCGGGACAGGTATTCACCCCTCCACTTT
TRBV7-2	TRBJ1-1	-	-	CASSPAGGADLAFF	TGTGCCAGCAGCCCCGCGGGGGGGGCAGATCTAGCTTTCTTT
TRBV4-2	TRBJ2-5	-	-	CASSQDWTGGGETQYF	TGTGCCAGCAGCCAAGATTGGACGGGGGGCGGGGAGACCCAGTACTTC
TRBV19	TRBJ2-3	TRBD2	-	CASSVAGATDTQYF	TGTGCCAGTAGTGTTGCGGGAGCTACAGATACGCAGTATTTT
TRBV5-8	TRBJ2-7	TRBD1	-	CASSLSLTGVEQYF	TGTGCCAGCAGCTTGTCCCTGACAGGGGTCGAGCAGTACTTC
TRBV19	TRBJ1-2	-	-	CASSISARGPYGYTF	TGTGCCAGTAGTATTAGTGCCAGGGGTCCGTATGGCTACACCTTC
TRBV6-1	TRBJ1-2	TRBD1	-	CASSEQRTGIFNYGYTF	TGTGCCAGCAGTGAACAAAGGACAGGGATTTTTAACTATGGCTACACCTTC
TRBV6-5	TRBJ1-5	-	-	CASRPGLSGAQHF	TGTGCCAGCAGACCGGGACTGTCTGGTGCCCAGCATTTT
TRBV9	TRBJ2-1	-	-	CASSVSRSSYNEQFF	TGTGCCAGCAGCGTTAGTCGGAGCTCCTACAATGAGCAGTTCTTC
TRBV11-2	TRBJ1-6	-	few	CASSQRVASPLHF	TGTGCCAGCAGCCAGAGGGTAGCGTCACCCCTCCACTTT
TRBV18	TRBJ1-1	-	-	CASSPIRARDMNTEAFF	TGTGCCAGCTCACCAATTAGGGCGAGGGACATGAACACTGAAGCTTTCTTT
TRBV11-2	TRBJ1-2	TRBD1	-	CASSPPTGVYGYTF	TGTGCCAGCAGCCCCCCGACAGGGGTCTATGGCTACACCTTC
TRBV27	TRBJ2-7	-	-	CASRLRQGGHYEQYF	TGTGCCAGCAGACTACGACAGGGAGGTCACTACGAGCAGTACTTC
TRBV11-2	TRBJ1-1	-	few	CASSLVLGAGRDSWTEAFF	TGTGCCAGCAGCTTAGTTCTGGGGGCAGGTCGTGATTCGTGGACTGAAGCTTTCTTT
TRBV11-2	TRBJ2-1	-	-	CASSLDYSLDEQFF	TGTGCCAGCAGCTTAGATTACTCGCTTGATGAGCAGTTCTTC
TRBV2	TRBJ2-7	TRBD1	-	CASSPRDRAYEQYF	TGTGCCAGCAGTCCCCGGGACAGGGCCTACGAGCAGTACTTC
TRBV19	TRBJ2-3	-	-	CASSSGNTDTQYF	TGTGCCAGTAGTAGCGGTAACACAGATACGCAGTATTTT
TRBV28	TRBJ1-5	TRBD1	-	CASSRTGTGGIQPQHF	TGTGCCAGCAGCCGTACCGGGACAGGGGGCATTCAGCCCCAGCATTTT
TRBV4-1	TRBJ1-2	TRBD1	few	CASRQPGTGGPNGYTF	TGCGCCAGCAGGCAACCGGGGACAGGGGGACCTAATGGCTACACCTTC
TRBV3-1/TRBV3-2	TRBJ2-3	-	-	CASSQWGDPTDTQYF	TGTGCCAGCAGCCAATGGGGGGACCCCACAGATACGCAGTATTTT
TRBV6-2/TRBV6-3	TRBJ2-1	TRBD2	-	CASSYEVGTSNRNEQFF	TGTGCCAGCAGTTACGAAGTGGGGACTAGCAACAGGAATGAGCAGTTCTTC
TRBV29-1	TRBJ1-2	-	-	CSVVISASWGYTF	TGCAGCGTAGTAATTAGTGCGTCGTGGGGCTACACCTTC
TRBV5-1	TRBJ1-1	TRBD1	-	CASRQGLNTEAFF	TGCGCCAGCCGACAGGGACTGAACACTGAAGCTTTCTTT
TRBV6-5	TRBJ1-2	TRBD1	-	CASRPPTGTASGYTF	TGTGCCAGCAGACCACCGACCGGGACAGCATCTGGCTACACCTTC
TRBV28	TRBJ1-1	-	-	CASSSRGGARTEAFF	TGTGCCAGCAGTTCTCGAGGGGGGGCCCGGACTGAAGCTTTCTTT
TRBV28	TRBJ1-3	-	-	CASSRAGYSGNTIYF	TGTGCCAGCAGTAGAGCCGGTTACTCTGGAAACACCATATATTTT
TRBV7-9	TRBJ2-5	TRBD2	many	CASSLGLAGGLQETQYF	TGTGCCAGCAGCCTCGGACTAGCGGGGGGCCTACAAGAGACCCAGTACTTC
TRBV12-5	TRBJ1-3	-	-	CASGLDPRQTLSGNTIYF	TGTGCTAGTGGTTTGGACCCCAGGCAGACCCTCTCTGGAAACACCATATATTTT
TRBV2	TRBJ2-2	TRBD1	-	CASNRGVPGELFF	TGTGCCAGCAACAGGGGGGTACCCGGGGAGCTGTTTTTT
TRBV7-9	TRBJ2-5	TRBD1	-	CASSLDRGRQETQYF	TGTGCCAGCAGCTTAGACAGGGGGCGGCAAGAGACCCAGTACTTC
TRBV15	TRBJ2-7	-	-	CATSRGAYEQYF	TGTGCCACCAGCAGGGGGGCTTACGAGCAGTACTTC
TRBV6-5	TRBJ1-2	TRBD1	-	CASSRQGYGYTF	TGTGCCAGCAGCAGACAGGGCTATGGCTACACCTTC
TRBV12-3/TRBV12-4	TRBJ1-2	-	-	CASSGSEYGYTF	TGTGCCAGCAGCGGGTCGGAGTACGGCTACACCTTC
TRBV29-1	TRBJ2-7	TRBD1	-	CSGSGGPYYEQYF	TGCAGCGGATCAGGGGGTCCCTACTACGAGCAGTACTTC
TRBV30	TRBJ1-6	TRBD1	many	CAWRATGKDSPLHF	TGTGCCTGGAGGGCGACAGGGAAAGACTCACCCCTCCACTTT
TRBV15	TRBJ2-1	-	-	CATSRVGALRDNEQFF	TGTGCCACCAGCAGAGTGGGGGCTTTGAGGGACAATGAGCAGTTCTTC
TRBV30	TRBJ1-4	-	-	CAWSVLGGRMAKLFF	TGTGCCTGGAGTGTACTCGGGGGGCGCATGGCAAAACTGTTTTTT
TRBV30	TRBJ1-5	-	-	CAWSVLLDQPQHF	TGTGCCTGGAGTGTACTCCTCGATCAGCCCCAGCATTTT